What follows describes a single T cell receptor (beta chain). The sample carries other DNA sequences with the same CDR3. The V gene's germline CDR1 is SGHRS and CDR2 YFSETQ. The CDR3 loop spans 12 amino acids. Trimming took off 0 bases at V and 5 bases at J, with 5 bases between the two ends. The repertoire was sequenced with immunoSEQ multiplex PCR; TCRdb's copy has only in-frame clones and lacks some. Of over 1.5 million clones in the sample, 98% were seen once. The data derive from a study of shared clonotypes between healthy human individuals. The clonotype was recovered from a man aged 25-40 years in good health. The sample consisted of naive CD4+ T cells sorted from blood. The subset: CD45RA+ positively selected. V and J are TRBV5-1 and TRBJ2-5; no firm D call. CDR3 nucleotides: TGCGCCAGCAGCTTGGTAGGGGAGACCCAGTACTTC. Its translation is CASSLVGETQYF.